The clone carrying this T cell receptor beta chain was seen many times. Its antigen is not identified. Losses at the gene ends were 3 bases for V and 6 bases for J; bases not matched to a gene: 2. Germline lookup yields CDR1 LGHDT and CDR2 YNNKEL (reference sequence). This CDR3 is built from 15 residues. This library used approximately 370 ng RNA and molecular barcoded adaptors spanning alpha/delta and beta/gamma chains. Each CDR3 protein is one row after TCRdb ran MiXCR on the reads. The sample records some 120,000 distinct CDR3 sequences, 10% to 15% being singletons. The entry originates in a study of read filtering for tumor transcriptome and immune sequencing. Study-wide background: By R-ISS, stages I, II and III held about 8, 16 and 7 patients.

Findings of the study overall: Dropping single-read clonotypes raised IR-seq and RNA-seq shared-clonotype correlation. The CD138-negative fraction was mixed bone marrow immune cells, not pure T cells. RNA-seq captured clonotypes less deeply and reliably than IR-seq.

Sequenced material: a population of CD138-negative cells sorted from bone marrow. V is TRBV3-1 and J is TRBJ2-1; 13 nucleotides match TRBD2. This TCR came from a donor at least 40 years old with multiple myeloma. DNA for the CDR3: TGTGCCAGCAGCCATAGGACTAGCGGGAGCAATGAGCAGTTCTTC. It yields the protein CASSHRTSGSNEQFF.